This T cell receptor beta chain appears in the sequencing data of a study of a mutant IDH1 vaccine in newly diagnosed glioma. Study in general: Standard pretreatment was either radiotherapy, temozolomide, or, for most, radiochemotherapy with temozolomide.

As concerns this clone: Its cognate antigen is unknown.

V dropped 4 bases and J dropped 5; count of bases not matched to a gene: 15. Germline values: CDR1 LNHDA, CDR2 SQIVND (reference sequence). The CDR3 consists of 17 residues. Sequencing was performed with immunoSEQ multiplex PCR; in TCRdb, only in-frame clones are kept and a portion is missing. Altogether about 43,000 clones are present, around 85% being singletons, with the ten largest covering 2% to 2.5%. Time point specified: week 23, last vaccination. Alongside topical imiquimod, each dose of vaccine comprised 300 ug of mutant IDH1 20-mer peptide. Each astrocytoma in the donors was new, WHO grade 3 or 4, IDH1-mutant and ATRX-lost.

The chain combines TRBV19 with TRBJ1-2, with 8 positions matching TRBD1. This receptor was identified in a woman aged 18-29 years with glioma. Some clones in this sample may be carry-over from other donors' samples. Specimen: PBMCs, collected from a glioma patient whose treatment included an IDH1 peptide vaccine. The CDR3 reads CASSNRDRRSPPYGYTF. The CDR3 nucleotides read TGTGCCAGTAGTAACCGGGACAGGAGATCGCCTCCTTATGGCTACACCTTC. The full variable domain, with the rest looked up from reference TRBV19 and TRBJ1-2, is DGGITQSPKYLFRKEGQNVTLSCEQNLNHDAMYWYRQDPGQGLRLIYYSQIVNDFQKGDIAEGYSVSREKKESFPLTVTSAQKNPTAFYLCASSNRDRRSPPYGYTFGSGTRLTVV.